Included here is one T cell receptor (beta chain) sequence, with context. Its recognized antigen is unknown. Base qualities are not provided; no much larger clone lies one nucleotide away. The method behind the library was 5' RACE. Sequenced on an Illumina MiSeq. The public reads were reprocessed in TCRdb via fastp at Q25 and MiXCR, keeping in-frame beta chains. CDR3 protein duplicates are merged, each entry listing the most common genes and DNA. The sample table lists about 63,000 distinct CDR3 sequences, about a sixth of them with a count of one. The ten largest clones take up about 4.3% of the sample. This specimen belongs to a study of T cells of healthy individuals (dated by TCRdb to about 2018). The germline V gene (reference sequence) supplies CDR1 GTSNPN and CDR2 SVGIG. The germline ends are 16 bases apart after V is trimmed by 4 bases and J by 1 base. The CDR3 runs 15 amino acids, cysteine and phenylalanine included. This entry keeps only the CDR3 DNA: 45 bases, framed from base 1.

The origin of this receptor is a human donor in good health. The chain is assembled from TRBV30 and TRBJ1-1; the D gene cannot be named for sure. The CDR3 amino acid sequence is: CAWTTTLARNTEAFF. The DNA reads TGTGCCTGGACTACGACTTTGGCGAGGAACACTGAAGCTTTCTTT.